The 18 T cell receptor beta chains listed next were all sequenced from one sample in a study of blood T cell repertoires in COVID-19. Assay used: immunoSEQ multiplex PCR; TCRdb lists only in-frame clones, some missing. Here the sample spans roughly 700,000 clones, around 89% being singletons. The sample was peripheral blood. The receptors derive from a woman aged 18-29 years with acute or convalescent COVID-19.

This chain uses TRBV5-1 with TRBJ1-1, with D tentatively TRBD1 (6 bases). Germline loops: CDR1 SGHRS, CDR2 YFSETQ. The CDR3 contains 14 residues. Trimming stripped 4 bases from V and 0 bases from J, with 10 bases between. The CDR3 DNA follows: TGCGCCAGCAGCCACGGACAGATGAACACTGAAGCTTTCTTT. This translates into CASSHGQMNTEAFF.

This clone has only a few counts. This rearrangement joins TRBV11-2 to TRBJ1-4; D is perhaps TRBD1 (6 bases). In germline, CDR1 is SGHAT, CDR2 FQNNGV. The V and J ends lost 2 bases and 5 bases respectively, with 15 bases between them. This CDR3 contains 16 residues. CDR3 protein: CASSLRQASPNEKLFF. CDR3 sequence (DNA): TGTGCCAGCAGCTTAAGACAGGCTTCTCCGAATGAAAAACTGTTTTTT.

The genes are TRBV30 and TRBJ1-1, with TRBD1 matching 7 bases. This CDR3 spans 12 amino acids. Germline loops: CDR1 GTSNPN, CDR2 SVGIG (reference sequence). V trimming: 6 bases; J trimming: 4 bases; junction bases outside the gene matches: 5. In DNA, the CDR3 is TGTGCCTGTACACAGGGGTCCACTGAAGCTTTCTTT. This translates into CACTQGSTEAFF. Based on the CDR3 plus reference TRBV30 and TRBJ1-1, the full variable domain is SQTIHQWPATLVQPVGSPLSLECTVEGTSNPNLYWYRQAAGRGLQLLFYSVGIGQISSEVPQNLSASRPQDRQFILSSKKLLLSDSGFYLCACTQGSTEAFFGQGTRLTVV.

This clone was seen once. CDR3 DNA: TGTGCCACCAGTGACCAAGCGGGGGGCAAAGAGACCCAGTACTTC. Translated, it gives CATSDQAGGKETQYF. The V call is TRBV24-1, the J call TRBJ2-5, with 9 bases lining up with TRBD2. V dropped 4 bases and J dropped 3; count of bases not matched to a gene: 5. This CDR3 has 15 residues. CDR1 KGHDR and CDR2 SFDVKD come from the germline V gene.

The V call is TRBV30, the J call TRBJ1-4; possible D gene TRBD1, 5 bases. The CDR3 contains 11 residues. The germline V gene has CDR1 GTSNPN and CDR2 SVGIG (reference sequence). CDR3 in amino acids: CASAGGEKLFF. The CDR3 DNA follows: TGTGCTTCTGCTGGGGGGGAAAAACTGTTTTTT.

The CDR3 DNA reads TGTGCCTGGAGTGCCGGACTTGAAGCTTTCTTT. It codes for CAWSAGLEAFF. The rearrangement uses TRBV30 and TRBJ1-1; no definite D call. V lost 1 base, J lost 7 bases, and 7 bases lay in between. CDR3 length: 11 amino acids. Germline loops: CDR1 GTSNPN, CDR2 SVGIG (reference sequence). Full variable domain (rest looked up from reference TRBV30 and TRBJ1-1): SQTIHQWPATLVQPVGSPLSLECTVEGTSNPNLYWYRQAAGRGLQLLFYSVGIGQISSEVPQNLSASRPQDRQFILSSKKLLLSDSGFYLCAWSAGLEAFFGQGTRLTVV.

The J gene is TRBJ1-1, the V gene TRBV6-5; D unresolved. Trimming took 7 bases from V and 1 from J, leaving 10 bases between them. Germline values: CDR1 MNHEY, CDR2 SVGAGI. The CDR3 length is 13 residues. The CDR3 loop reads CASKGRGNTEAFF. As DNA, the CDR3 is TGTGCCAGCAAAGGGCGGGGGAACACTGAAGCTTTCTTT.

V gene TRBV4-1 combines with J gene TRBJ1-1; D remains ambiguous. CDR1 MGHRA and CDR2 YSYEKL come from the germline V gene. The length of the CDR3 is 15 residues. Between the trimmed V and J ends, which lost 0 bases and 3 bases, there was a span of 11 bases. The CDR3 DNA reads TGCGCCAGCAGCCAAGATAGTACGGGTTACACTGAAGCTTTCTTT. Translating gives CASSQDSTGYTEAFF.

The gene calls are TRBV6-5 and TRBJ2-7; 9 bases are a match to TRBD2. This CDR3 is 15 amino acids long. Germline CDR1 and CDR2: MNHEY and SVGAGI. V dropped 8 bases and J dropped 1; count of bases not matched to a gene: 9. As DNA, the CDR3 is TGTGCCAGCGCGACCGGGACTAGCCGTTCCTACGAGCAGTACTTC. This codes for CASATGTSRSYEQYF.

This clone was seen just once. CDR3 in DNA: TGTGCCAGCAGCCGGGGGGGACCGGCCGGTAACTTCGCTGGAAACACCATATATTTT. This translates into CASSRGGPAGNFAGNTIYF. The V gene is TRBV7-9, the J gene TRBJ1-3; possible D gene TRBD1, 5 bases. The CDR3 sequence is 19 residues long. Germline V gives CDR1 SEHNR, CDR2 FQNEAQ (reference sequence). V was clipped by 5 bases and J by 2 bases, with 25 bases between them.

The V and J genes are TRBV24-1 and TRBJ2-2; maybe TRBD1 (6 bases). The CDR3 spans 13 residues. Germline V lookup: CDR1 KGHDR, CDR2 SFDVKD. V lost 7 bases, J lost 6 bases, and 11 bases lay in between. The CDR3 is CATSLDSPGELFF. For the CDR3, the DNA is TGTGCCACCAGCCTGGACAGCCCCGGGGAGCTGTTTTTT.

The V call is TRBV27, the J call TRBJ1-2, with 8 nucleotides matching TRBD1. The J segment lost 5 bases and the V segment lost 1 base, leaving 9 bases of the junction unmatched. Germline loops: CDR1 MNHEY, CDR2 SMNVEV (reference sequence). The CDR3 extends over 16 amino acids. The CDR3 sequence: CASSLWAGGASYGYTF. As DNA, the CDR3 is TGTGCCAGCAGTTTATGGGCAGGGGGCGCTTCGTATGGCTACACCTTC.

The chain carries TRBV12-3 or TRBV12-4 and TRBJ1-2, with D hard to call. The germline V and J ends were trimmed by 5 bases and 2 bases, with 9 bases remaining between them. This CDR3 comprises 13 residues. In DNA form, the CDR3 reads TGTGCCAGCAGTGCCACAGCAAACTATGGCTACACCTTC. It codes for CASSATANYGYTF.

This chain links TRBV30 with TRBJ1-2; D is unresolved. V was pared by 4 bases and J by 6 bases, with 18 bases between. The CDR3 has 14 residues. CDR1 and CDR2 from the germline V gene are GTSNPN and SVGIG (reference sequence). CDR3: CAWTKDTDMNGYTF. The CDR3 DNA is TGTGCCTGGACCAAAGATACAGATATGAATGGCTACACCTTC.

The J gene is TRBJ1-2, the V gene TRBV30; no reliable D call. Trimming pared 0 bases from V and 7 bases from J, leaving 9 bases between. Germline lookup yields CDR1 GTSNPN and CDR2 SVGIG (reference sequence). This CDR3 comprises 12 residues. CDR3 DNA sequence: TGTGCCTGGAGTGTACATGAGGTTGGCTACACCTTC. Translation gives CAWSVHEVGYTF.

This chain connects TRBV30 to TRBJ1-2, with D possibly being TRBD1 (5 bases). Trimming took off 0 bases at V and 8 bases at J, with 7 bases between the two ends. CDR1 is GTSNPN and CDR2 is SVGIG in the germline V gene (reference sequence). The CDR3 runs to 11 residues. The CDR3 bases are TGTGCCTGGAGTGTCCGACAGGGCTACACCTTC. Its translation is CAWSVRQGYTF.

The chain couples TRBV9 to TRBJ1-6, with D hard to call. The CDR3 sequence is 13 residues long. The V end was cut by 3 bases, the J end by 15 bases, with 16 bases between. Germline lookup yields CDR1 SGDLS and CDR2 YYNGEE. DNA of the CDR3: TGTGCCAGCAGCGCGGGAAAGGACGAGAACCTCCACTTT. It yields the protein CASSAGKDENLHF.

DNA of the CDR3: TGTGCCATCAGTGAGTCGCCCGCCGGGGCAACTAATGAAAAACTGTTTTTT. It yields the protein CAISESPAGATNEKLFF. The chain uses TRBV10-3 and TRBJ1-4, with D hard to call. V was clipped by 0 bases and J by 0 bases, with 11 bases between them. From germline, CDR1 is ENHRY and CDR2 SYGVKD. The CDR3 contains 17 residues.